The 10 T cell receptor beta chains below come from one sample, sequenced in a study of T cells in Graves' hyperthyroidism and ophthalmopathy. RNA transcripts served as the template for amplifying TCR beta CDR3 regions. Using the HTBI primer set, a first-round RT-PCR was run on the TCR CDR3. TCRdb reprocessed the multiplex PCR reads with MiXCR, giving one entry per CDR3 protein. Here the sample spans around 380,000 distinct CDR3 sequences, around an eighth being singletons. Sequencing was done on a sample of blood. The receptors shown here come from a man younger than 45 with Graves' hyperthyroidism that later progressed to Graves' ophthalmopathy.

The rearrangement links TRBV3-1 to TRBJ2-7; the match to TRBD1 covers 9 bases. The end of the DNA aligns better with TRBJ2-1, so the J call may be wrong. Germline CDR1 reads LGHDT; CDR2 reads YNNKEL (reference sequence). This CDR3 comprises 15 residues. The chain's CDR3 is CASSPRGTGTYEQFF. The CDR3 coding sequence is TGTGCCAGCAGCCCGCGCGGGACAGGGACATACGAGCAGTTCTTC.

This clonotype was observed many times. The chain recombines TRBV7-8 with TRBJ2-7; 7 bases fit TRBD1. V lost 5 bases to trimming and J lost 4 bases; unmatched junction nucleotides: 5. CDR1 SGHVS and CDR2 FQNEAQ come from the germline V gene. The CDR3 loop spans 13 amino acids. CDR3 in DNA: TGTGCCAGCAGCGTCTACAGGGGTTACGAGCAGTACTTC. It translates to CASSVYRGYEQYF.

Only a few counts were recorded for this clonotype. The V and J genes are TRBV2 and TRBJ2-5; D remains ambiguous. The V end was cut by 8 bases, the J end by 5 bases, with 9 bases between. Germline V gives CDR1 SNHLY, CDR2 FYNNEI. The CDR3 sequence is 11 residues long. In nucleotides, the CDR3 is TGTGCCAGCCAGGAGTCGGAGACCCAGTACTTC. This codes for CASQESETQYF.

This clonotype was counted a few times. The chain combines TRBV29-1 with TRBJ1-2, with a weak D call TRBD1 (5 bases). V lost 7 bases, J lost 1 base, and 13 bases lay in between. This CDR3 is 13 amino acids long. The V gene's germline CDR1 is SQVTM and CDR2 ANQGSEA. CDR3 sequence reads: CSDSDNDNYGYTF. The CDR3 DNA reads TGCAGCGATTCGGACAATGATAACTATGGCTACACCTTC.

The sample holds many counts of this clonotype. CDR3 bases: TGTGCCAGCAGTGTACAGTTCAATAATTCACCCCTCCACTTT. Amino acid sequence: CASSVQFNNSPLHF. The J gene is TRBJ1-6, the V gene TRBV2, with D uncertain. CDR1 and CDR2 from the germline V gene are SNHLY and FYNNEI. The length of the CDR3 is 14 residues. V shed 4 bases and J shed 5 bases, with 9 bases lying between them.

This clonotype occurred once. A clone one base away is much larger, so this may be a read error. This rearrangement joins TRBV6-2 or TRBV6-3 to TRBJ1-2; D not resolved. The length of the CDR3 is 14 residues. Germline loops: CDR1 MNHEY, CDR2 SVGEGT. In DNA form, the CDR3 reads TGTGCCAGCAGTTCCTCTCCCTACCGCTATGGCCACACCTTC. Translating gives CASSSSPYRYGHTF.

This clonotype has a handful of counts. The chain recombines TRBV5-1 with TRBJ2-3, with D maybe TRBD1 (5 bases). Germline V gene data show CDR1 as SGHRS and CDR2 as YFSETQ. This CDR3 is built from 15 residues. Deletions cut 1 base from V and 1 base from J, with 10 bases between. CDR3 DNA sequence: TGCGCCAGCAGCTTGCAGGACACCCGCACAGATACGCAGTATTTT. It encodes CASSLQDTRTDTQYF.

This clonotype was observed at least ten times. V and J are TRBV28 and TRBJ1-5, with D possibly matching TRBD1 (6 bases). This CDR3 is built from 15 residues. Germline V CDR1 and CDR2: MDHEN, SYDVKM. V shed 2 bases and J shed 1 base, with 9 bases lying between them. The DNA of the CDR3 is TGTGCCAGCAGTTTAAGCAGGGGAAGCAATCAGCCCCAGCATTTT. It specifies CASSLSRGSNQPQHF.

This clonotype was seen many times. The rearrangement uses TRBV18 and TRBJ2-2; TRBD2 aligns across 13 bases. V gave up 5 bases and J gave up 6 bases; unmatched junction bases: 3. This CDR3 contains 15 residues. Germline CDR1 is KGHSH and CDR2 is LQKENI. The CDR3 loop is CASSIGLAGAGELFF. The CDR3 region has the DNA TGTGCCAGCTCAATCGGACTAGCGGGGGCCGGGGAGCTGTTTTTT. Full variable domain (outside the CDR3, taken from reference TRBV18 and TRBJ2-2): NAGVMQNPRHLVRRRGQEARLRCSPMKGHSHVYWYRQLPEEGLKFMVYLQKENIIDESGMPKERFSAEFPKEGPSILRIQQVVRGDSAAYFCASSIGLAGAGELFFGEGSRLTVL.

This clonotype was detected ten times or more. In DNA form, the CDR3 reads TGTGCCAGCAGTTCTAGGACAGTCCGAGGGGGGACCCAGTACTTC. Residues: CASSSRTVRGGTQYF. The V and J genes are TRBV2 and TRBJ2-5; weak D call: TRBD1 (6 bases). The V end was cut by 5 bases, the J end by 7 bases, with 20 bases between. CDR1 is SNHLY, CDR2 FYNNEI, per germline. The CDR3 totals 15 residues.